This T cell receptor (beta chain) was sequenced in a study of blood T cell repertoires in COVID-19. Study at large: Some COVID-19 samples were acute and others convalescent; all came from the United States, Italy and Spain.

This CDR3 is 12 amino acids long. The V gene lost 5 bases and the J gene lost 10 bases, with 14 bases spanning the gap. Under the authors' procedure: Nucleated cell counts were estimated from reference gene primer amplification. Sequenced by immunoSEQ multiplex PCR; TCRdb stores in-frame clones only, minus some. That table furnishes V, J and clone size, whereas the DNA furnished D and trimming. The sample shows nearly 200,000 clones, approximately 91% of them seen only once. The sample comprised peripheral blood. The receptor was derived from a middle-aged woman who had recovered from COVID-19. The chain carries TRBV12-3 or TRBV12-4 and TRBJ1-2; D uncertain. CDR3 amino acids: CASSPTTGVYTF. As DNA, the CDR3 is TGTGCCAGCAGTCCCACCACCGGGGTCTACACCTTC.